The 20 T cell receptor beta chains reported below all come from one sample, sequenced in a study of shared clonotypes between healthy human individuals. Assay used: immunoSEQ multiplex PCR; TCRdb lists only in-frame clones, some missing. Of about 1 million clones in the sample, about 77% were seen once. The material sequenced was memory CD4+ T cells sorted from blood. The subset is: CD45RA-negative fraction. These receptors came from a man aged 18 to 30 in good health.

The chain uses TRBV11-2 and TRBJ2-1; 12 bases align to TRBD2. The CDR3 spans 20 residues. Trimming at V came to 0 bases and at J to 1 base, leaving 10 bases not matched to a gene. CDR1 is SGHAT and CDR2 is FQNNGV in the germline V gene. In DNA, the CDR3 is TGTGCCAGCAGCTTAGATCGCATCGCTAGCGGGAGGGCTTCCTACAATGAGCAGTTCTTC. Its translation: CASSLDRIASGRASYNEQFF.

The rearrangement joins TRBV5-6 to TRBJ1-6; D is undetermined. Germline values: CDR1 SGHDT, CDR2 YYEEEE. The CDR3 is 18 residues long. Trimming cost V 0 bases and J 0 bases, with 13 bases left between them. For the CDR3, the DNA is TGTGCCAGCAGCTTGGGGGGTATGAGGAGCTCCTATAATTCACCCCTCCACTTT. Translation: CASSLGGMRSSYNSPLHF.

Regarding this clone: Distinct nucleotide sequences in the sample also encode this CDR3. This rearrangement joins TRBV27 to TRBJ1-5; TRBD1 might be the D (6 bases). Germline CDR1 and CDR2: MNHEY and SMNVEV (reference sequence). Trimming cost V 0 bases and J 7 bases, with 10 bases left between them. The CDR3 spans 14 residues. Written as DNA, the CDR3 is TGTGCCAGCAGTTTATCGGGGGGCGGCCAGCCCCAGCATTTT. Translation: CASSLSGGGQPQHF.

CDR3 loop: CASSPPKGNNEKLFF. CDR3 DNA sequence: TGTGCCAGCTCACCACCGAAGGGTAATAATGAAAAACTGTTTTTT. The chain carries TRBV18 and TRBJ1-4; no clear D gene. Trimming removed 0 bases from V and 4 bases from J, with 9 bases in between. CDR1 KGHSH and CDR2 LQKENI come from the germline V gene. The length of the CDR3 is 15 residues.

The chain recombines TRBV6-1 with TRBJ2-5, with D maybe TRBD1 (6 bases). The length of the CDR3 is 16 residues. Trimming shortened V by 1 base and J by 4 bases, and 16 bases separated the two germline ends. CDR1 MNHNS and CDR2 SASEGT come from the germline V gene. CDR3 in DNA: TGTGCCAGCAGTGAAGTCGCCACCTTGACAGGAGAGACCCAGTACTTC. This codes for CASSEVATLTGETQYF.

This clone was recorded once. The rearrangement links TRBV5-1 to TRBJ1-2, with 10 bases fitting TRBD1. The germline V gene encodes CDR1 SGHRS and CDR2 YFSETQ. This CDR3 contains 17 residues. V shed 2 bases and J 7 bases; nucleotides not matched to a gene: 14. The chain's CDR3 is CASSFEGTGDPRGGYTF. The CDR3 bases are TGCGCCAGCAGCTTCGAGGGGACAGGGGACCCCAGAGGTGGCTACACCTTC.

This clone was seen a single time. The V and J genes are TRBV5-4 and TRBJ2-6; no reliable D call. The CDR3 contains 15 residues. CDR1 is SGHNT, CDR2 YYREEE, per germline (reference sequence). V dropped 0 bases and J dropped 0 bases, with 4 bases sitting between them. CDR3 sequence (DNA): TGTGCCAGCAGCTTGGACGTCTCTGGGGCCAACGTCCTGACTTTC. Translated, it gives CASSLDVSGANVLTF.

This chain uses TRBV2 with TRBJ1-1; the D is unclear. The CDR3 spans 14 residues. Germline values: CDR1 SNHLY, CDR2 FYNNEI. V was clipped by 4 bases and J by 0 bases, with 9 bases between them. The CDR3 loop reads CASSASQMNTEAFF. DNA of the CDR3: TGTGCCAGCAGTGCCTCCCAGATGAACACTGAAGCTTTCTTT.

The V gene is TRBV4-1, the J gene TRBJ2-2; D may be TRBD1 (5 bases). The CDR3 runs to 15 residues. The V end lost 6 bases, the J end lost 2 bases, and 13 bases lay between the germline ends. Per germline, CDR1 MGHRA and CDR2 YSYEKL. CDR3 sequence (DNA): TGCGCCAGCAGGACGACAGAACCAAACACCGGGGAGCTGTTTTTT. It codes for CASRTTEPNTGELFF.

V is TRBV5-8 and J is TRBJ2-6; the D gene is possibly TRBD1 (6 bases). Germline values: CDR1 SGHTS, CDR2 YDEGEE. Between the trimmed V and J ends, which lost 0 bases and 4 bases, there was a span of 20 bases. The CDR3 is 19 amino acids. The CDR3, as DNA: TGTGCCAGCAGCTTGGCACGGGGCAGGGGATCGGGAGGGGCCAACGTCCTGACTTTC. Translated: CASSLARGRGSGGANVLTF. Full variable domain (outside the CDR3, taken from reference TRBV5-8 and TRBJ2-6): EAGVTQSPTHLIKTRGQQATLRCSPISGHTSVYWYQQALGLGLQFLLWYDEGEERNRGNFPPRFSGRQFPNYSSELNVNALELEDSALYLCASSLARGRGSGGANVLTFGAGSRLTVL.

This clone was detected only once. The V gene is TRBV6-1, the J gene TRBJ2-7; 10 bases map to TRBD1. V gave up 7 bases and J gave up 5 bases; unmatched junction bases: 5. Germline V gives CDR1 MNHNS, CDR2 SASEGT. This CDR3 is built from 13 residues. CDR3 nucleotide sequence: TGTGCCAGCAACGACAGGGGGCATGACGAGCAGTACTTC. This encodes CASNDRGHDEQYF.

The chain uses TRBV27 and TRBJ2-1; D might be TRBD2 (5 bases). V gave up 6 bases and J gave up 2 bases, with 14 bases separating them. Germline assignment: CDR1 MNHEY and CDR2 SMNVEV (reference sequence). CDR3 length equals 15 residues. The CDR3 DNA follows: TGTGCCAGCAGGGGAGCGGTTTCGCCCTACAATGAGCAGTTCTTC. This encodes CASRGAVSPYNEQFF.

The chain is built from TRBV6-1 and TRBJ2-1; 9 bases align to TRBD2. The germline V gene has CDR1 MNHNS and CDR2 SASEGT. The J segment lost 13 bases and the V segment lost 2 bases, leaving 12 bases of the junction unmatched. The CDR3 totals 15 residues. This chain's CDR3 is CASSERRGGREEQFF. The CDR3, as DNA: TGTGCCAGCAGTGAAAGGCGGGGGGGGCGAGAGGAACAGTTCTTC.

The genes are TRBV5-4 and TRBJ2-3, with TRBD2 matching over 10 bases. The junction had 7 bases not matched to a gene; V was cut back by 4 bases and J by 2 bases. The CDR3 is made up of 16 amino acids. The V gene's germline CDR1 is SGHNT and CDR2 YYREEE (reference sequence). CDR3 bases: TGTGCCAGCAGCCTATTTCTAGCGGGGGCCACAGATACGCAGTATTTT. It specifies CASSLFLAGATDTQYF.

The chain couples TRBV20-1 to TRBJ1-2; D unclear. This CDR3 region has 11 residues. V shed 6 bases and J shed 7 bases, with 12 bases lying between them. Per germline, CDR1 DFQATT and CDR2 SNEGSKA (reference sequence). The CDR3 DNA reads TGCAGTGCCACCACACCGGGTGGCTACACCTTC. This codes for CSATTPGGYTF.

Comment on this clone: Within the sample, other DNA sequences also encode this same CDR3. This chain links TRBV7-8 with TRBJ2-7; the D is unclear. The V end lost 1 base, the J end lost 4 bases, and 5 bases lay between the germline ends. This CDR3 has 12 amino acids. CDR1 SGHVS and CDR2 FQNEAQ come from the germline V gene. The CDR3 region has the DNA TGTGCCAGCAGCTTAGGATGGTACGAGCAGTACTTC. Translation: CASSLGWYEQYF.

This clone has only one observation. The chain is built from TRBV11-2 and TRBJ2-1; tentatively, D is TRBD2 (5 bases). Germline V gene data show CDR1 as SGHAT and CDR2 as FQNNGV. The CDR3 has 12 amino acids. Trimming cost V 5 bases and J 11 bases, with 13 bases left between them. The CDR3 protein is CASSLSRTQQFF. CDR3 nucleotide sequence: TGTGCCAGCAGCCTGTCCCGGACTCAGCAGTTCTTC.

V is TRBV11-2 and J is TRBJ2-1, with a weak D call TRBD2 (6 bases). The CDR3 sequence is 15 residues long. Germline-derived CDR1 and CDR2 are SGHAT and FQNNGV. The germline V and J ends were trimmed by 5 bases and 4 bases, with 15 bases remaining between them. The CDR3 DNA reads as TGTGCCAGCAGCCCCGTGGAGCGGGCATACAATGAGCAGTTCTTC. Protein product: CASSPVERAYNEQFF.

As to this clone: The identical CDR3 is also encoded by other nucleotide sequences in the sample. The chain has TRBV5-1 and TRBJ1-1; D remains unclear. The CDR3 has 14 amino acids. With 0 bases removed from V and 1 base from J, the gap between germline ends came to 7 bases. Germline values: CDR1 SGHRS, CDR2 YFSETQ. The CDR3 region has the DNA TGCGCCAGCAGCTTGGACTCAGGGAACACTGAAGCTTTCTTT. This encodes CASSLDSGNTEAFF.

The CDR3 DNA reads TGTGCCTGGAGTCCGACAGGGGACGAGCAGTACTTC. Translated: CAWSPTGDEQYF. The chain recombines TRBV30 with TRBJ2-7, with 8 bases matching TRBD1. The CDR3 runs 12 residues. Germline CDR1 GTSNPN, CDR2 SVGIG (reference sequence). The trim removed 2 bases at V and 5 bases at J, leaving 2 bases unmatched.